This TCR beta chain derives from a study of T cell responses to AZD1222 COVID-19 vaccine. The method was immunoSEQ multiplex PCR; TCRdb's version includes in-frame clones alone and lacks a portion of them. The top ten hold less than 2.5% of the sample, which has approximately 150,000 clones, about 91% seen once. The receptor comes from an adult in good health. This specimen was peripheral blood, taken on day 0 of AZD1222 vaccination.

The CDR3 spells CASSPDRGDNSPLHF. The CDR3 bases are TGTGCCAGCAGCCCAGACAGGGGCGATAATTCACCCCTCCACTTT. This chain joins TRBV7-9 and TRBJ1-6, with TRBD1 identical over 8 bases. CDR1 is SEHNR and CDR2 is FQNEAQ in the germline V gene (reference sequence). The CDR3 totals 15 residues. Germline trimming cut 5 bases from V and 5 bases from J; bases unmatched to any gene: 5. The complete variable domain, with remaining parts taken from reference TRBV7-9 and TRBJ1-6, reads DTGVSQNPRHKITKRGQNVTFRCDPISEHNRLYWYRQTLGQGPEFLTYFQNEAQLEKSRLLSDRFSAERPKGSFSTLEIQRTEQGDSAMYLCASSPDRGDNSPLHFGNGTRLTVT.